The following is a T cell receptor beta chain sequence with its context. The germline V gene has CDR1 MGHRA and CDR2 YSYEKL. V shed 1 base and J shed 10 bases, with 13 bases lying between them. This CDR3 region has 14 residues. This entry is derived from a study of OX40 agonist ivuxolimab in advanced cancers. Clones were sequenced by immunoSEQ multiplex PCR, and TCRdb holds only the in-frame ones, with some missing. Of about 62,000 clones in the sample, roughly 85% are singletons; the top ten hold approximately 3.6%. This clonotype originated in an adult with an advanced solid tumor such as melanoma, head and neck, liver or kidney cancer. This specimen was CD4+ or CD8+ T cells sorted from blood, taken in a trial of the OX40 agonist ivuxolimab. J is TRBJ2-2 and V is TRBV4-1, with D tentatively TRBD2 (5 bases). In DNA form, the CDR3 reads TGCGCCAGCAGCCAAGTCCTCTCGGAGGCGGAGCTGTTTTTT. It codes for CASSQVLSEAELFF.